This record covers a single TCR beta chain. No antigen is known for it. TCRdb called the reads again in MiXCR, with one record for every CDR3 protein. Of 380,000 or so distinct CDR3 sequences in the sample, around a third were seen once. This record comes from a study of T cell repertoires in cytomegalovirus infection. Across the whole study: It can be stated that public TCR beta signatures indicated CMV infection as well as a matching HLA type.

Study-level findings and limits: The response measured ex vivo was dominated by TCR beta clonotypes (HLA-C-restricted and CMV-specific). People with CMV and the relevant HLA were identified by cumulative public TCR beta family frequency.

This CDR3 is built from 16 residues. V trimming: 5 bases; J trimming: 2 bases; junction bases outside the gene matches: 5. The germline V gene has CDR1 SGHTA and CDR2 FQGTGA. Source: cultured PBMCs, taken from culture after CMV antigen stimulation. The TCR was taken from a human donor in good health (CMV status not recorded). Some clones in this sample may be carry-over from other donors' samples. The chain uses TRBV7-3 and TRBJ2-1, with TRBD2 matching 11 bases. CDR3 coding DNA: TGTGCCAGCAGCGATATTAGCGGGAGGGCCTACAATGAGCAGTTCTTC. Its protein is CASSDISGRAYNEQFF.